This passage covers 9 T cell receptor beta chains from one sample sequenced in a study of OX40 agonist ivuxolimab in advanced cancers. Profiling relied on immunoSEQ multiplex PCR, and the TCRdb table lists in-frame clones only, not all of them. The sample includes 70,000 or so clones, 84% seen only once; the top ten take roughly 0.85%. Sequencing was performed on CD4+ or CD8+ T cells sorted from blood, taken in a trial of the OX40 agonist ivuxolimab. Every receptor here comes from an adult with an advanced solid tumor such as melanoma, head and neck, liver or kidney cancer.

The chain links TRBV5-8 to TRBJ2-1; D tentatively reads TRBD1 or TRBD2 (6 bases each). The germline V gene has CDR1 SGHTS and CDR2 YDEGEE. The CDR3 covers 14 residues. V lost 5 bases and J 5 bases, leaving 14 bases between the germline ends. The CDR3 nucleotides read TGTGCCAGCAGGTCCTTGGGGGGCAACAATGAGCAGTTCTTC. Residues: CASRSLGGNNEQFF.

DNA for the CDR3: TGCGCCAGCAGCCACCGGATGGGTAGGGACACCGGGGAGCTGTTTTTT. The encoded protein is CASSHRMGRDTGELFF. This chain joins TRBV5-1 and TRBJ2-2; D unclear. This CDR3 region has 16 residues. The germline CDR1 and CDR2 sequences are SGHRS and YFSETQ. With 4 bases removed from V and 3 bases from J, the gap between germline ends came to 16 bases.

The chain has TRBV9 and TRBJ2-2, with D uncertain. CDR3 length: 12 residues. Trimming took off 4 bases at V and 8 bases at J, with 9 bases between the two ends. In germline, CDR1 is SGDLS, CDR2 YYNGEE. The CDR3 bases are TGTGCCAGCAGCCCCCATCTTGGGGAGCTGTTTTTT. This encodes CASSPHLGELFF.

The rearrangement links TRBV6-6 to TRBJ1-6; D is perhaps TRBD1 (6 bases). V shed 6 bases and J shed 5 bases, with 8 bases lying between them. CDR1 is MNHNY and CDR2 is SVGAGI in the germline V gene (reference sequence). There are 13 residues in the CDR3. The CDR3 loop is CASRDSNNSPLHF. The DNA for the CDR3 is TGTGCCAGCAGGGACAGTAATAATTCACCCCTCCACTTT.

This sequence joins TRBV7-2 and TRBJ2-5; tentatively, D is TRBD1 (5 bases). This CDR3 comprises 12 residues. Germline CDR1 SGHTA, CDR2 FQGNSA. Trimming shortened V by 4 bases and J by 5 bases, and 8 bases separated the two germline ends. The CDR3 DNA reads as TGTGCCAGCAGCTCCAGGGATGAGACCCAGTACTTC. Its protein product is CASSSRDETQYF.

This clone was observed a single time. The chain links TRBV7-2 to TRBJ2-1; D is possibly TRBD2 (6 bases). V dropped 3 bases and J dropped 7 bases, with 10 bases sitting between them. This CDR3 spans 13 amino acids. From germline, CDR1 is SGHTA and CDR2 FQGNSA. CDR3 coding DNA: TGTGCCAGCAGCTTCTCCGGGGGTAATGAGCAGTTCTTC. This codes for CASSFSGGNEQFF.

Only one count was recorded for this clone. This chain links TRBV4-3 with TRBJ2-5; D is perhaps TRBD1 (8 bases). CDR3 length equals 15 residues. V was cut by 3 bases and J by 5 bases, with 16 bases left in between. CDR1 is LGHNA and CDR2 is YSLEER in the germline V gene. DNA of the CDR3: TGCGCCAGCAGCCACGCAGGACAGGGAGGGGAGACCCAGTACTTC. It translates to CASSHAGQGGETQYF.

This CDR3 reads CASSLRRRGYEETQYF. CDR3 bases: TGTGCCAGCAGCTTAAGAAGGAGAGGGTACGAAGAGACCCAGTACTTC. V usage is TRBV7-2 and J usage is TRBJ2-5; the D gene is possibly TRBD2 (5 bases). The length of the CDR3 is 16 residues. Per germline, CDR1 SGHTA and CDR2 FQGNSA. Deletions cut 2 bases from V and 3 bases from J, with 16 bases between.

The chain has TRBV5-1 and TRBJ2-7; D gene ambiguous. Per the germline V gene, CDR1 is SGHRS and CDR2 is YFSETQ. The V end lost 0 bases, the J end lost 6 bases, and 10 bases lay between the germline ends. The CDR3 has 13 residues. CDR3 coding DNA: TGCGCCAGCAGCTTGGAATGGAGCTCCGAGCAGTACTTC. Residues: CASSLEWSSEQYF.